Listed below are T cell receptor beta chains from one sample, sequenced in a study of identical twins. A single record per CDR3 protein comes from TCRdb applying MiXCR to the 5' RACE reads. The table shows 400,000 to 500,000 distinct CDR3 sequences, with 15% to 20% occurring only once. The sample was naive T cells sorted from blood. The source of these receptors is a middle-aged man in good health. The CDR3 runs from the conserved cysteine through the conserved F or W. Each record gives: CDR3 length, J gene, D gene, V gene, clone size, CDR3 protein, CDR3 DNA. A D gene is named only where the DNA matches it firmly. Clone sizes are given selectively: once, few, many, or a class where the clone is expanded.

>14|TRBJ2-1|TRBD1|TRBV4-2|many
CASSPWDRENEQFF
TGTGCCAGCAGCCCTTGGGACAGGGAAAATGAGCAGTTCTTC
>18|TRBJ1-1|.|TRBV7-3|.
CASSLSAGVPLMNTEAFF
TGTGCCAGCAGCTTATCCGCAGGGGTACCCCTCATGAACACTGAAGCTTTCTTT
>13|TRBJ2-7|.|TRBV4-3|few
CASSQDLGGEQYF
TGCGCCAGCAGCCAAGATCTTGGGGGTGAGCAGTACTTC
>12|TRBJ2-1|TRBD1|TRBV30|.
CAWSLTGAEQFF
TGTGCCTGGAGCCTGACAGGGGCTGAGCAGTTCTTC
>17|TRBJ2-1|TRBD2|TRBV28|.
CASSPAGTSGSRNEQFF
TGTGCCAGCAGTCCTGCCGGGACTAGCGGGAGTAGGAATGAGCAGTTCTTC
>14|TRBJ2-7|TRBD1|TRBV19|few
CASSIGTGSYEQYF
TGTGCCAGTAGTATCGGGACAGGCTCCTACGAGCAGTACTTC
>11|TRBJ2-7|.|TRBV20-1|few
CSADGPYEQYF
TGCAGTGCTGACGGACCCTACGAGCAGTACTTC
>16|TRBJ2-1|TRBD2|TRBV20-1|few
CSARDLAGGGYNEQFF
TGCAGTGCTAGAGATCTAGCGGGAGGTGGCTACAATGAGCAGTTCTTC
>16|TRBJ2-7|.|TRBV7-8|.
CASSPMGPSTGYEQYF
TGTGCCAGCAGCCCGATGGGACCTTCAACAGGTTACGAGCAGTACTTC
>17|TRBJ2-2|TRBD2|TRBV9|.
CASSPRAIAGDTGELFF
TGTGCCAGCAGCCCCAGGGCCATAGCGGGGGACACCGGGGAGCTGTTTTTT
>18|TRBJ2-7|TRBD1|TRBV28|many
CASSFLSGTGGRLDEQYF
TGTGCCAGCAGTTTCCTCTCCGGGACAGGGGGCAGGTTGGACGAGCAGTACTTC
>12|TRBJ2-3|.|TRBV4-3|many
CASSQDTDTQYF
TGTGCCAGCAGCCAAGACACAGATACGCAGTATTTT
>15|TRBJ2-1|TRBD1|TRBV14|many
CASSFRGLSYNEQFF
TGTGCCAGCAGCTTCAGGGGGCTGTCCTACAATGAGCAGTTCTTC
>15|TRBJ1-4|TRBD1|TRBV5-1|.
CASSLGTGFFEKLFF
TGCGCCAGCAGCCTAGGGACAGGGTTCTTTGAAAAACTGTTTTTT
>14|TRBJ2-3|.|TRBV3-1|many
CASSQELDPDTQYF
TGTGCCAGCAGCCAAGAGCTGGATCCAGATACGCAGTATTTT
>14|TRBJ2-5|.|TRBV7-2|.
CASSLMKGVETQYF
TGTGCCAGCAGCTTAATGAAGGGCGTGGAGACCCAGTACTTC
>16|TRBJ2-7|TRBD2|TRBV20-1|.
CSARETSGGRSYEQYF
TGCAGTGCTAGGGAGACTAGCGGGGGCCGGTCCTACGAGCAGTACTTC
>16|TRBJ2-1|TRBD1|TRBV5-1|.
CASSRPGQGSSNEQFF
TGCGCCAGCAGCAGACCGGGACAGGGTAGCTCCAATGAGCAGTTCTTC
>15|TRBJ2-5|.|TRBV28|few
CASLGTGELQETQYF
TGTGCCAGCCTGGGGACGGGAGAACTCCAAGAGACCCAGTACTTC
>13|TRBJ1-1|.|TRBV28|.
CASTPLQVRGAFF
TGTGCCAGCACCCCACTGCAGGTCCGGGGTGCTTTCTTT
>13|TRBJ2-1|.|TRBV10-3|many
CAISDVGRDEQFF
TGTGCCATCAGTGACGTGGGTAGAGATGAGCAGTTCTTC
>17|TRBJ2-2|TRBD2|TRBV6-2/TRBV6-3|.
CASSQPGLAANTGELFF
TGTGCCAGCAGTCAGCCGGGACTAGCGGCAAACACCGGGGAGCTGTTTTTT
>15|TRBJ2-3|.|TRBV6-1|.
CASSESPAHTDTQYF
TGTGCCAGCAGTGAATCCCCAGCTCACACAGATACGCAGTATTTT
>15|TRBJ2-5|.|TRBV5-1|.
CASAPGIGFQETQYF
TGCGCCAGCGCCCCCGGGATTGGGTTCCAAGAGACCCAGTACTTC
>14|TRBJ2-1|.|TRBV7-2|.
CASSSPGEINEQFF
TGTGCCAGCAGCTCGCCGGGGGAAATCAATGAGCAGTTCTTC
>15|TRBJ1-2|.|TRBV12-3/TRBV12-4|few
CASSTTGTSNYGYTF
TGTGCCAGCAGCACTACTGGGACCTCGAACTATGGCTACACCTTC
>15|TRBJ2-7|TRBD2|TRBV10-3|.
CAISESPGRGGEQYF
TGTGCCATCAGTGAGTCGCCCGGGAGGGGAGGGGAGCAGTACTTC
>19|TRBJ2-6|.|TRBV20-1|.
CSARVTPGRSPSGANVLTF
TGCAGTGCTAGAGTAACCCCCGGGCGGAGCCCCTCTGGGGCCAACGTCCTGACTTTC
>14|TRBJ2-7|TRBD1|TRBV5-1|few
CASSSGQGIWEQYF
TGCGCCAGCAGCTCCGGACAGGGAATCTGGGAGCAGTACTTC
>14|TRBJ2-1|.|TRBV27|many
CASRGYRFYNEQFF
TGTGCCAGCAGGGGCTACAGGTTTTACAATGAGCAGTTCTTC
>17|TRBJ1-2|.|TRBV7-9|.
CASRDYPAQQGSYGYTF
TGTGCCAGCAGAGATTATCCCGCTCAACAGGGATCCTATGGCTACACCTTC
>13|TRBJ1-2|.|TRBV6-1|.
CASRDRDGRGYTF
TGTGCCAGCAGAGACCGGGACGGCCGTGGCTACACCTTC
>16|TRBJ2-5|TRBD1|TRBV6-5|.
CASSYSGTGTVGTQYF
TGTGCCAGCAGTTACTCCGGGACAGGAACCGTCGGGACCCAGTACTTC
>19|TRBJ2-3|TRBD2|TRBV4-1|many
CASSQLPGLAGGPSDTQYF
TGCGCCAGCAGCCAATTACCGGGACTAGCGGGGGGGCCGTCAGATACGCAGTATTTT
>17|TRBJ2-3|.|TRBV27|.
CASSFEGGYIGTDTQYF
TGTGCCAGCAGTTTTGAGGGAGGTTATATAGGCACAGATACGCAGTATTTT
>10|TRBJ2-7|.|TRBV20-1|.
CSASHSEQYF
TGCAGTGCTTCGCACTCCGAGCAGTACTTC
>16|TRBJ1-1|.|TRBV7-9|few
CASNRNQGRGNTEAFF
TGTGCCAGCAACAGAAACCAGGGGCGCGGAAACACTGAAGCTTTCTTT
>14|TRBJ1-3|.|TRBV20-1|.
CSARDYGLGNTIYF
TGCAGTGCTAGAGATTACGGACTTGGAAACACCATATATTTT
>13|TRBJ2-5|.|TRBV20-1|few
CSANGLGQKTQYF
TGCAGTGCGAACGGACTGGGCCAAAAGACCCAGTACTTC
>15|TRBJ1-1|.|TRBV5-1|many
CASSSARHGYTEAFF
TGCGCCAGCAGTTCTGCTCGGCACGGATACACTGAAGCTTTCTTT
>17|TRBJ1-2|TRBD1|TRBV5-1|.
CASSSNPGQELYAGYTF
TGCGCCAGCAGCTCGAATCCGGGACAGGAGCTTTATGCGGGCTACACCTTC
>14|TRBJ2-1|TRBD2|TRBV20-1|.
CSARFSGDYNEQFF
TGCAGTGCTAGGTTTAGCGGGGACTACAATGAGCAGTTCTTC
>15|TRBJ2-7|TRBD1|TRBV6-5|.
CASSYSGTGGYEQYF
TGTGCCAGCAGTTACTCAGGGACAGGGGGGTACGAGCAGTACTTC
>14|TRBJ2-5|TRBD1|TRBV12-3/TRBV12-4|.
CASGPTGDGETQYF
TGTGCCAGCGGGCCGACAGGGGACGGCGAGACCCAGTACTTC
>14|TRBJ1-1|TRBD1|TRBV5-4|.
CASRDRGRRTEAFF
TGTGCCAGCAGGGACAGGGGGCGACGCACTGAAGCTTTCTTT
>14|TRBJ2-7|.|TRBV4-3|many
CASSQEAGTYEQYF
TGCGCCAGCAGCCAAGAGGCGGGAACCTACGAGCAGTACTTC
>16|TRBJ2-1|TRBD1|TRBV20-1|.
CSARATRGLASDEQFF
TGCAGTGCTAGAGCCACCAGGGGGCTAGCGAGTGATGAGCAGTTCTTC
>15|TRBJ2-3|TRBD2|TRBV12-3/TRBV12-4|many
CASSLSTSSTDTQYF
TGTGCCAGCAGTTTATCGACTAGCAGCACAGATACGCAGTATTTT
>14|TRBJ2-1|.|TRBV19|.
CASSSRTDYNEQFF
TGTGCCAGTAGTTCACGGACAGACTACAATGAGCAGTTCTTC
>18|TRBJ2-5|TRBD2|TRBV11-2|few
CASSLGPVRGGPQETQYF
TGTGCCAGCAGCTTAGGACCGGTGCGGGGGGGCCCACAAGAGACCCAGTACTTC
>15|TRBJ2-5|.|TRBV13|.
CASSLVGRRSETQYF
TGTGCCAGCAGCTTAGTGGGGCGCCGTTCAGAGACCCAGTACTTC
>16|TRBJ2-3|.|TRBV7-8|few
CASTVRPGPTTDTQYF
TGTGCCAGCACCGTACGCCCGGGGCCGACCACAGATACGCAGTATTTT
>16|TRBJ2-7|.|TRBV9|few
CASSVGGAASSYEQYF
TGTGCCAGCAGCGTAGGGGGAGCGGCAAGCTCCTACGAGCAGTACTTC
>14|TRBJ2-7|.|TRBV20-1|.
CSARDRGILYEQYF
TGCAGTGCTAGAGATCGGGGAATCCTCTACGAGCAGTACTTC
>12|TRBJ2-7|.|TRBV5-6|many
CASSLPGYEQYF
TGCGCCAGCAGCTTACCGGGCTACGAGCAGTACTTC
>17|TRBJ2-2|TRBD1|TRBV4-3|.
CASSQDPGQGRAGELFF
TGCGCCAGCAGCCAGGACCCGGGACAGGGGAGGGCCGGGGAGCTGTTTTTT
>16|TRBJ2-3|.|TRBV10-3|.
CAISDSGALSTDTQYF
TGTGCCATCAGTGACTCGGGAGCCCTAAGCACAGATACGCAGTATTTT
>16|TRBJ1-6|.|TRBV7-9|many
CASSSPGSSYNSPLHF
TGTGCCAGCAGCTCTCCGGGGAGCTCCTATAATTCACCCCTCCACTTT
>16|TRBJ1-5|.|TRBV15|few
CATSRDVSNSNQPQHF
TGTGCCACCAGCAGAGATGTTTCAAATAGCAATCAGCCCCAGCATTTT